This T cell receptor (beta chain) was sequenced during a study of T-cell reconstitution after alpha-beta-depleted transplantation in children. The sample holds many counts of this clonotype. Construction of the TCRbeta library involved unique molecular identifiers. TCRdb reprocessed the PCR reads via MiXCR and lists one record per CDR3 protein. The table includes 350,000 to 450,000 distinct CDR3 sequences, roughly 15% detected once. V lost 7 bases to trimming and J lost 0 bases, with 25 bases between them. CDR1 is MNHNS, CDR2 SASEGT, per germline. This CDR3 region has 19 residues. The TCR originated in a human donor who donated a stem cell graft to a child with Fanconi anemia. The sample consisted of PBMCs, taken from the stem cell graft. V and J are TRBV6-1 and TRBJ2-4; possibly TRBD1 or TRBD2 for D (7 bases each). CDR3 sequence (DNA): TGTGCCAGCACAAGGACCGGGGAGGGGGCAGGGGTAGCCAAAAACATTCAGTACTTC. Protein product: CASTRTGEGAGVAKNIQYF.